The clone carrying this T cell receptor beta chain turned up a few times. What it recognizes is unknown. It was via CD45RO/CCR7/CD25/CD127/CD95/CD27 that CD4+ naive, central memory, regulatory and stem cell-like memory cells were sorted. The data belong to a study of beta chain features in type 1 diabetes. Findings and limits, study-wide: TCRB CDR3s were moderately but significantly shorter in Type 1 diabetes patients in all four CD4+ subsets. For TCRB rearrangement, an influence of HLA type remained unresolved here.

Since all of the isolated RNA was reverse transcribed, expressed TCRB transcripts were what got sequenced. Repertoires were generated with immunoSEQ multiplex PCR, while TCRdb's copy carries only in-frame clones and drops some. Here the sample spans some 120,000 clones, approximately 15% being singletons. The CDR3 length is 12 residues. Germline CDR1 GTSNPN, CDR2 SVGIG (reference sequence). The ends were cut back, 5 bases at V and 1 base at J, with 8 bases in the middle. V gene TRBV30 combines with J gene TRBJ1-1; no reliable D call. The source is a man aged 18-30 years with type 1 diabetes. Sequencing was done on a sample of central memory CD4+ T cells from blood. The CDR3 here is CAWHVANTEAFF. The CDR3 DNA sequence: TGTGCCTGGCACGTTGCGAACACTGAAGCTTTCTTT. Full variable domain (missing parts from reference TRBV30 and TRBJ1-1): SQTIHQWPATLVQPVGSPLSLECTVEGTSNPNLYWYRQAAGRGLQLLFYSVGIGQISSEVPQNLSASRPQDRQFILSSKKLLLSDSGFYLCAWHVANTEAFFGQGTRLTVV.